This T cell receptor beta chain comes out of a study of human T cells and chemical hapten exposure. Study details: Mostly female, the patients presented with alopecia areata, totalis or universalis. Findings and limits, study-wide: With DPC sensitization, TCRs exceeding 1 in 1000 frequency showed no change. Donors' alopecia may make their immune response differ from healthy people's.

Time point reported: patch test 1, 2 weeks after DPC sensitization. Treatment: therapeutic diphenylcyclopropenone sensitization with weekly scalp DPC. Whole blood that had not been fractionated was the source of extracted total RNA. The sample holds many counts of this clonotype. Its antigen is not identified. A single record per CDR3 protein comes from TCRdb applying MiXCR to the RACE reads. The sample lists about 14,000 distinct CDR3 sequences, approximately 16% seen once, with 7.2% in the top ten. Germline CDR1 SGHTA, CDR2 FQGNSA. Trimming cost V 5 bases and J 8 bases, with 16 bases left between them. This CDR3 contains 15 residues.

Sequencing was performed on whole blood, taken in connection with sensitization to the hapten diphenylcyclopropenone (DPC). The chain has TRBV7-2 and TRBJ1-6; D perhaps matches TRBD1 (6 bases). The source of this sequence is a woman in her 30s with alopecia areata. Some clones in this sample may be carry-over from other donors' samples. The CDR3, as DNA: TGTGCCAGCAGCCCTGAGGGACACCTCGATTCACCCCTCCACTTT. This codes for CASSPEGHLDSPLHF.